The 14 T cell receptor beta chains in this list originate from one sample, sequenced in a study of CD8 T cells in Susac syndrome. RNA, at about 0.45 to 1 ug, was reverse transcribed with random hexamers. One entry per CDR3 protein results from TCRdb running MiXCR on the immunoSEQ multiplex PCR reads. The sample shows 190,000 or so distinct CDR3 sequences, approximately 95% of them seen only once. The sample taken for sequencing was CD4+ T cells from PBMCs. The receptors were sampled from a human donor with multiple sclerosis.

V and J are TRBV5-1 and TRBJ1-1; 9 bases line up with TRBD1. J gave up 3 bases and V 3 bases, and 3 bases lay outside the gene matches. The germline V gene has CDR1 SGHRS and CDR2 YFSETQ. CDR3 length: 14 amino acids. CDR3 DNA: TGCGCCAGCAGCTCACAGGGGGCGCACACTGAAGCTTTCTTT. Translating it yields CASSSQGAHTEAFF.

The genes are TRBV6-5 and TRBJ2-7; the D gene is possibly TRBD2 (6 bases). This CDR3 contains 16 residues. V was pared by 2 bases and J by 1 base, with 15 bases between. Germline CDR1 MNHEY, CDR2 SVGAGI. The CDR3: CASSYQRGGTSYEQYF. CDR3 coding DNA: TGTGCCAGCAGTTACCAGAGGGGCGGGACTTCCTACGAGCAGTACTTC.

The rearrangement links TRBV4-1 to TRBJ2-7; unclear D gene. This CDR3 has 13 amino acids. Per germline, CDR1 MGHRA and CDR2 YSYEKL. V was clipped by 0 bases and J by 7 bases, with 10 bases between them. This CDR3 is CASSQEEDGEQYF. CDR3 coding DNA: TGCGCCAGCAGCCAAGAAGAGGACGGGGAGCAGTACTTC.

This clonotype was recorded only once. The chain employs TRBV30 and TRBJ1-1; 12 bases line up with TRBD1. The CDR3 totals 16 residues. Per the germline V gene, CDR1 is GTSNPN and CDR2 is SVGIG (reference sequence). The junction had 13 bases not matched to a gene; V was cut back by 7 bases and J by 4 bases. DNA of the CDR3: TGTGCCTTTTTCGCCCGGGACAGGGGGCTCGGCACTGAAGCTTTCTTT. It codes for CAFFARDRGLGTEAFF.

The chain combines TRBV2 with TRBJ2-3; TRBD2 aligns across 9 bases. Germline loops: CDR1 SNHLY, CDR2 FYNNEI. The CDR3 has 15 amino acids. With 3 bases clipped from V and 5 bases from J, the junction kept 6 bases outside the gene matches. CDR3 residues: CASSDWLAGRDTQYF. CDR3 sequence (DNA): TGTGCCAGCAGTGACTGGCTAGCGGGGCGAGATACGCAGTATTTT.

CDR3 DNA sequence: TGTGCCATCAGTGCGAACCGGGGGAACACAGATACGCAGTATTTT. It is translated as CAISANRGNTDTQYF. This chain joins TRBV10-3 and TRBJ2-3; D is possibly TRBD2 (6 bases). The length of the CDR3 is 15 residues. CDR1 ENHRY and CDR2 SYGVKD come from the germline V gene. V gave up 4 bases and J gave up 2 bases, with 13 bases separating them.

CDR3 coding DNA: TGTGCCTGGAGTCAGGGTGGAGATACGCAGTATTTT. This encodes CAWSQGGDTQYF. The V call is TRBV30, the J call TRBJ2-3, with D maybe TRBD1 (5 bases). The V gene lost 2 bases and the J gene lost 5 bases, with 8 bases spanning the gap. This CDR3 has 12 amino acids. Germline loops: CDR1 GTSNPN, CDR2 SVGIG (reference sequence).

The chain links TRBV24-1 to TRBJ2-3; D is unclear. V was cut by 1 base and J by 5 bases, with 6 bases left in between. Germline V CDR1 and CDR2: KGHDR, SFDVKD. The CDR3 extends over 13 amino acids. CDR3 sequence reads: CATSDFGGDTQYF. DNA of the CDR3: TGTGCCACCAGTGATTTCGGCGGAGATACGCAGTATTTT.

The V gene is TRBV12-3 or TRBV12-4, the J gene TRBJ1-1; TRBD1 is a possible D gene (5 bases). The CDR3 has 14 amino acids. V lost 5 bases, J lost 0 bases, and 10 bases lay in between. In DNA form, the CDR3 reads TGTGCCAGCAGTCAGGGACGGTTGAACACTGAAGCTTTCTTT. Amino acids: CASSQGRLNTEAFF.

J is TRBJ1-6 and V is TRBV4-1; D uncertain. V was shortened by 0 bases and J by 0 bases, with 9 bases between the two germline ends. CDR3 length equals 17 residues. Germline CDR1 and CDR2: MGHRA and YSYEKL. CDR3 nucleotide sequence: TGCGCCAGCAGCCAAGACATTCAGAGCTCCTATAATTCACCCCTCCACTTT. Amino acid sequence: CASSQDIQSSYNSPLHF.

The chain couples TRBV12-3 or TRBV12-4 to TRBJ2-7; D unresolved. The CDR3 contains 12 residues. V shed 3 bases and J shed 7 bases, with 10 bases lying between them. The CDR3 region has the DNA TGTGCCAGCAGTTTCCGGATTTCGGAGCAGTACTTC. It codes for CASSFRISEQYF.

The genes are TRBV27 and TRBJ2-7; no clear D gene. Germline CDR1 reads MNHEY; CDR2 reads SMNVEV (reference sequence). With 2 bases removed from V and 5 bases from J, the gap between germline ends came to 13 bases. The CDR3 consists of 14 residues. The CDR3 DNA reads TGTGCCAGCAGTTTAACCTCGATCGGCAACGAGCAGTACTTC. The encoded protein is CASSLTSIGNEQYF.

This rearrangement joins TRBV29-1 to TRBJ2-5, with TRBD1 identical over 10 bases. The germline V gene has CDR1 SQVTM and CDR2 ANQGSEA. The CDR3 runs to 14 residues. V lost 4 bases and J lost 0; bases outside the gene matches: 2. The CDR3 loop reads CSVAGQGYQETQYF. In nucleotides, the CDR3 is TGCAGCGTTGCGGGACAGGGGTACCAAGAGACCCAGTACTTC.

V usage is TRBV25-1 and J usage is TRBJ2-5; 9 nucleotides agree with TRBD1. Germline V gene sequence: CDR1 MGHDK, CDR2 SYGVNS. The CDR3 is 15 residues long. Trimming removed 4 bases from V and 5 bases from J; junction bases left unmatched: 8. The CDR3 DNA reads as TGTGCCAGCAGTGCCTCACAGGGGGCTGGGGAGACCCAGTACTTC. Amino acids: CASSASQGAGETQYF.